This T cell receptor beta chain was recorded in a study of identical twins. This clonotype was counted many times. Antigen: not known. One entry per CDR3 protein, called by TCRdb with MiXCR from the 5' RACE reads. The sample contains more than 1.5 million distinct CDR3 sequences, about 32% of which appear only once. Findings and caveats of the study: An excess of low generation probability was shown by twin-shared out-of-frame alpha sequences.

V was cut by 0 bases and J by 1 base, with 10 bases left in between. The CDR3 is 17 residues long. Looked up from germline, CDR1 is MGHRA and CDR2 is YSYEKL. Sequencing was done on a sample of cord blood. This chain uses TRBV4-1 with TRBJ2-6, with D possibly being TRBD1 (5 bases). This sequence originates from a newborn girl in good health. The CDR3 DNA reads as TGCGCCAGCAGCCAAGATATTAGGGGATCTGGGGCCAACGTCCTGACTTTC. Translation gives CASSQDIRGSGANVLTF.